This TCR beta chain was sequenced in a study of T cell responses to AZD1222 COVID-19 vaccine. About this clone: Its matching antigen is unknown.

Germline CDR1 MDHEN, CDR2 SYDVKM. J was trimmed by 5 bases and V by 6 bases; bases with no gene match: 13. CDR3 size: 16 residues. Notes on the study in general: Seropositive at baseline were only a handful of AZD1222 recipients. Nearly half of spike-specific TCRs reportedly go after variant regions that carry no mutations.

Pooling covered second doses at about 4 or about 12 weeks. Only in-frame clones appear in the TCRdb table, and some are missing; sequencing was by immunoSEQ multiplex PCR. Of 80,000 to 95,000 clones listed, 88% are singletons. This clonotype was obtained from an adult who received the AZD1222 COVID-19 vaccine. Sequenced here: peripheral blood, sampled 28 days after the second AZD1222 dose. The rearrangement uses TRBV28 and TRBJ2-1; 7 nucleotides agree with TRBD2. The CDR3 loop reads CASSNSAGVGDNEQFF. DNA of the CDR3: TGTGCCAGCAGCAACTCTGCGGGGGTGGGAGACAATGAGCAGTTCTTC.